This T cell receptor (beta chain) is drawn from a study of regulatory T cells in long-lasting Graves disease (dated by TCRdb to the early 2020s). At the level of the whole study: Newly diagnosed Graves' disease patients had taken antithyroid drugs for less than 3 months. Patients with persistent Graves' disease were compared with patients with newly diagnosed Graves' disease using TCR sequencing and RNA sequencing of peripheral blood. The study was conducted in China and was registered as a clinical trial. A total of around 35 samples were covered by TCR sequencing, comprising around 13 persistent and about 20 newly diagnosed Graves' disease patients. The paper as a whole reports these results and caveats: More public clonotypes were shared among persistent patients (over 2,500) than among newly diagnosed patients (more than 900). Only the TCR beta chain was sequenced and analyzed. Persistent Graves' disease patients showed lower TCR Shannon entropy and fewer highly expanded clones than newly diagnosed patients, suggesting clonal expansion. The small sample size was acknowledged by the authors as a limitation that may reduce accuracy. Only peripheral blood was studied, because thyroid tissue, the primary lesion, was inaccessible.

This clonotype was observed many times. Which antigen it targets is not known. There are no base qualities to consult, and no much larger clone falls within one base. Receptor amplification or capture employed multiplex PCR. Sequenced using an Illumina HiSeq 4000. To build TCR beta libraries, CDR3 regions were amplified by Arm-PCR using iRepertoire HTBI primers. PCR products were gel purified before sequencing. Per the authors' processing: Gene usage analysis of CDR3 amino acid clonotypes relied on the roughly 67 TRBV and 15 or so TRBJ segments identified across samples. COPE and FqMerger were used to merge filtered high-quality paired reads into contigs. BLAST was used to align contigs to IMGT TRBV, TRBD and TRBJ reference genes, and CDR3 was defined according to IMGT. Highly expanded clones were defined as clonotypes with a frequency above 0.1%. Shannon entropy served as the measure of repertoire diversity, while the Gini coefficient captured V-J evenness. Clonotypes shared by more than one individual were considered public. Starting from the raw public reads, TCRdb applied fastp trimming at Q25, assembled clones with MiXCR and retained in-frame beta chains. Every distinct CDR3 protein forms one entry, paired with its most common genes and DNA. The V and J calls were determined by TCRdb, not by the authors. In all, the sample holds about 520,000 distinct CDR3 sequences, and around 12% of those were seen once. Roughly 8.9% of the sample lies in the top ten.

This specimen's time point label, per the study, means: newly diagnosed GD, antithyroid drugs for less than 3 months. For both TCR sequencing and RNA sequencing, RNA was extracted from PBMCs in TRIzol. The diagnosis of Graves' disease was made according to American Thyroid Association guidelines. The patients came from an endocrinology department in Xi'an, China. Each patient gave 7.5 to 10 milliliters of peripheral blood, collected in an EDTA anticoagulant tube. Ficoll Paque Plus density gradient separation was used to isolate PBMCs, and no further T cell sorting was done. An Agilent 2100 Bioanalyzer and agarose gel were used to check RNA quality, and a NanoDrop 2000 was used to measure RNA concentration. Separately, the same data were catalogued under a study of T cells in Graves' hyperthyroidism and ophthalmopathy. The second publication reports: Stable Graves' hyperthyroidism was defined as the absence of progression to ophthalmopathy over 18 months of follow-up. Hyperthyroidism patients were newly diagnosed, had a disease duration of under 2 months, and were aged 18 to 65 years. Any patient with an uncontrolled infection, another autoimmune disease, pregnancy or lactation was excluded. Diagnoses relied on clinical symptoms, serum thyroxine and TRAb, thyroid ultrasound and orbital computed tomography. For the first round of RT-PCR on the TCR CDR3, the HTBI primer set was used together with the Qiagen OneStep RT-PCR kit. Most expanded thyroid clonotypes (frequency above 0.001) were also detected in blood, suggesting blood repertoires may reflect thyroid immune responses. In cross-validation, a model built on a 13 V-J signature told ophthalmopathy apart from stable hyperthyroidism with under 90% sensitivity and about 81% specificity, and in testing the same model reached 80%/75%. In validation, the model predicted progression to ophthalmopathy a median of approximately 6.3 months before onset, with roughly 68% sensitivity and 72.22% specificity. A discovery cohort of roughly 100 patients, approximately 45 with Graves' ophthalmopathy and over 55 with stable Graves' hyperthyroidism, was used to find distinguishing TCR V-J signatures. Prospective prediction of ophthalmopathy was tested in an independent validation cohort of 18 to 20 hyperthyroidism patients and 15 to 17 patients who later progressed to ophthalmopathy. For training and testing, the 100 or so patients in the discovery cohort were randomly divided in a 7:3 ratio. Thyroid tissue and blood T-cell repertoires from roughly 6 Graves' hyperthyroidism patients were also compared in the study. Once sampling was done, hyperthyroidism patients were given methimazole at a starting dose of 30 mg daily, whereas ophthalmopathy patients were given high-dose intravenous methylprednisolone. Libraries were constructed in a second round of multiplex PCR, after which size selection and purification were carried out. Libraries were sequenced paired-end with 100 bp reads on an Illumina HiSeq2000. SOAPnuke was used to process the raw data, removing reads that contained adapters or uncalled bases, had a mean Phred below 15, or lacked an exact match to the constant primer or identifier. COPE v1.2.5 was used to merge the high-quality paired reads, and each unique nucleotide sequence was defined as a clonotype. Clonotypes were aligned to IMGT TRBV, TRBD and TRBJ reference segments using MiTCR v1.1. Only V-J combinations with frequency above 0.0001, covering 99.2% of repertoires, were analysed. The TCS score was defined as the ratio of F50 (clonal expansion) to E x V (chaos), calculated using BLOSUM62-based TCRdist between CDR3 peptides within each V-J. Welch's t-statistics and random forest reduced around 510 V-J features to about 13, which were used in a naive Bayes classifier (R e1071). No statistical method was used to set the sample size in advance, and investigators knew the group allocation. TCR Vbeta CDR3 sequencing of 130 to 150 peripheral blood samples (around 45 ophthalmopathy, approximately 80 hyperthyroidism and approximately 17 progressor patients) is reported in the paper.

Material: peripheral blood mononuclear cells (PBMCs), obtained at new diagnosis, from a patient treated with antithyroid drugs. The TCR was taken from a woman younger than 45 with Graves disease. Donor details come from another sample of the same person, matched by shared clones.

The CDR3 is CASSYRIQPTSGTYNEQFF. The nucleotides read TGTGCCAGCAGTTACCGGATTCAACCGACTAGCGGGACTTACAATGAGCAGTTCTTC. This chain joins TRBV6-5 to TRBJ2-1, with TRBD2 identical over 11 junction bases. In the germline V gene, CDR1 corresponds to MNHEY and CDR2 to SVGAGI. Including cysteine and phenylalanine, the CDR3 has 19 amino acids. The retained sequence is limited to the CDR3, 57 bases, with the frame set at the first base. V is trimmed back by 2 bases and J by 4 bases, and the junction contains 13 bases that no gene match accounts for.